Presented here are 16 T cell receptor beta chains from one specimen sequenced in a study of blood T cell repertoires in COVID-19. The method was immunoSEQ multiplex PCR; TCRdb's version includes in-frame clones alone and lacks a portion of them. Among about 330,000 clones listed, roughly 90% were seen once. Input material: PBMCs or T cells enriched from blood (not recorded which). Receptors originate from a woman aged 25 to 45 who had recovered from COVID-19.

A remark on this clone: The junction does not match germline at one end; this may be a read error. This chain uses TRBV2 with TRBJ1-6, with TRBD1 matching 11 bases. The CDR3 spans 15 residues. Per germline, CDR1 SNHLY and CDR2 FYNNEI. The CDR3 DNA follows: TGTGCCAGCGGTCCTGGGACAGGGGGGAGTTCAGCCCTCCACTTT. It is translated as CASGPGTGGSSALHF.

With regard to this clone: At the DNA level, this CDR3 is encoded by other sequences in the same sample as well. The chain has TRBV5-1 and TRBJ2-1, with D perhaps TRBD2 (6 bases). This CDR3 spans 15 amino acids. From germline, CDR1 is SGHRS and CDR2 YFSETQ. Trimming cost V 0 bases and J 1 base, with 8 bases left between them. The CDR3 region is CASSLDGSSYNEQFF. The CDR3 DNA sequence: TGCGCCAGCAGCTTGGACGGGAGTTCCTACAATGAGCAGTTCTTC.

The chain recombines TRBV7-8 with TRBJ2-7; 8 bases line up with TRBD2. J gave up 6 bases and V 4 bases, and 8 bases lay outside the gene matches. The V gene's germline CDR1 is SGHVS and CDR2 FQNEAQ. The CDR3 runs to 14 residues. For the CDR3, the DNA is TGTGCCAGCAGCTGGGGACTAGAAGGTACCGAGCAGTACTTC. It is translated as CASSWGLEGTEQYF.

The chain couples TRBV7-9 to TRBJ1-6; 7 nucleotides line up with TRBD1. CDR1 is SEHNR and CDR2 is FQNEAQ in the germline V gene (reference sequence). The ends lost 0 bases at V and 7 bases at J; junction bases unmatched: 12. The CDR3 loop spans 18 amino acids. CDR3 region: CASSLAPMLGGANSPLHF. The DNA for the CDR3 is TGTGCCAGCAGCTTAGCACCTATGTTAGGGGGCGCGAATTCACCCCTCCACTTT.

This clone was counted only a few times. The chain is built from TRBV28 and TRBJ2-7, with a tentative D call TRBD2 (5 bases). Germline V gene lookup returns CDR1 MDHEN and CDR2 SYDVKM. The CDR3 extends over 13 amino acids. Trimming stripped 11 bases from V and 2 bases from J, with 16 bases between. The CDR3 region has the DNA TGTGCCGCCTTTAGTGGGAGAGCCTACGAGCAGTACTTC. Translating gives CAAFSGRAYEQYF.

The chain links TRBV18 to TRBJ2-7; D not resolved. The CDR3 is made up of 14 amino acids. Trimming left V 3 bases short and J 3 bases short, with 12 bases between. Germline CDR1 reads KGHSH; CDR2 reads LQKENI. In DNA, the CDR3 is TGTGCCAGCTCACCCACCACCTCGGGCTACGAGCAGTACTTC. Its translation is CASSPTTSGYEQYF.

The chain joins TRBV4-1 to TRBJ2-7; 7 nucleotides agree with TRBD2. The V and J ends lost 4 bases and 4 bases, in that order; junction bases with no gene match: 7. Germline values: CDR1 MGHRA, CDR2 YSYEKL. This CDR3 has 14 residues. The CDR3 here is CASSLGGTLYEQYF. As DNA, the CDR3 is TGCGCCAGCAGCCTCGGGGGGACTCTTTACGAGCAGTACTTC.

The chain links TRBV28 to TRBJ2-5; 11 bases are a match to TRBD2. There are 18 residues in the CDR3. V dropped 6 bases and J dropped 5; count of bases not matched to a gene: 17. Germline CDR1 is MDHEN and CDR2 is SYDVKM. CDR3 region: CASRWGATSGTREETQYF. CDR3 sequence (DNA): TGTGCCAGCAGATGGGGGGCGACTAGCGGGACTCGGGAGGAGACCCAGTACTTC.

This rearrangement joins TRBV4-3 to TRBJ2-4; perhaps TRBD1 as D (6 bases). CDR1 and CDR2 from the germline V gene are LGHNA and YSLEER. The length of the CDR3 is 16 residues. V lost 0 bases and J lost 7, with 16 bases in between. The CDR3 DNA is TGCGCCAGCAGCCAAGAGCCACCAGGGGAGTGGAACATTCAGTACTTC. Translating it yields CASSQEPPGEWNIQYF.

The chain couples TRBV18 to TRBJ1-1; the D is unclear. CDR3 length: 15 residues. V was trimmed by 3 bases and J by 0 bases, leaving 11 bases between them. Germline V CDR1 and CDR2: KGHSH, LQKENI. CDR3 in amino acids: CASSPSNIVNTEAFF. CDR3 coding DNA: TGTGCCAGCTCACCGAGTAATATTGTGAACACTGAAGCTTTCTTT.

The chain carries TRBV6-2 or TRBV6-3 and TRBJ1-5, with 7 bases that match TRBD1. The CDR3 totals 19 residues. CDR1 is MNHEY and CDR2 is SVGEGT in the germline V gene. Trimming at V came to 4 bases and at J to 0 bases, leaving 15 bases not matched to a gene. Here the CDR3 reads CASSFPPRDSYLSNQPQHF. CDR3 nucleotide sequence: TGTGCCAGCAGTTTTCCTCCGAGGGACAGCTATCTTAGCAATCAGCCCCAGCATTTT.

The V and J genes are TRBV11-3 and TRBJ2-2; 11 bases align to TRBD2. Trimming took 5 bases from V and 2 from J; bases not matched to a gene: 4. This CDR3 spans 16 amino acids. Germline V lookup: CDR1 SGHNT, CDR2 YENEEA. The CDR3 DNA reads TGTGCCAGCAGCCGACTAGCGGGGTTAAACACCGGGGAGCTGTTTTTT. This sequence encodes CASSRLAGLNTGELFF.

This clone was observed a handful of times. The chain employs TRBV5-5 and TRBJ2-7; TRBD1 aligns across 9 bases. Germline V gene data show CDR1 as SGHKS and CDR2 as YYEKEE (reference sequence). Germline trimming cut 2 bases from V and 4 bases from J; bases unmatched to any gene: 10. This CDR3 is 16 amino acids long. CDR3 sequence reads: CASSLNIPGQGYEQYF. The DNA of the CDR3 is TGTGCCAGCAGCTTAAATATACCGGGACAGGGTTACGAGCAGTACTTC.

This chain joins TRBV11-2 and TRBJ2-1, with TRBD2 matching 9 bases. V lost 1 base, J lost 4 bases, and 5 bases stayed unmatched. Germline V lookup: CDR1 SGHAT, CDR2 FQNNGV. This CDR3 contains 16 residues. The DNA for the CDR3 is TGTGCCAGCAGCTTAGTTGCGGGAGGGCCTTACAATGAGCAGTTCTTC. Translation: CASSLVAGGPYNEQFF.

In DNA, the CDR3 is TGTGCCAGCAGCTTGACAGGGGTTGGCGAGCAGTACTTC. Translated, it gives CASSLTGVGEQYF. The rearrangement joins TRBV5-5 to TRBJ2-7; 7 bases fit TRBD1. Germline V gene sequence: CDR1 SGHKS, CDR2 YYEKEE (reference sequence). The CDR3 runs to 13 residues. The V and J ends lost 1 base and 6 bases, in that order; junction bases with no gene match: 4.

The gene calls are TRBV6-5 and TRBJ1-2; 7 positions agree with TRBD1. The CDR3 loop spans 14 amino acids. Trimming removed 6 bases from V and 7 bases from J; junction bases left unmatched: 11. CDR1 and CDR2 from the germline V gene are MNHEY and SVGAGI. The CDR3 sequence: CASSNRGRASGYTF. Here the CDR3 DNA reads TGTGCCAGCAGCAACAGGGGACGAGCGAGTGGCTACACCTTC.